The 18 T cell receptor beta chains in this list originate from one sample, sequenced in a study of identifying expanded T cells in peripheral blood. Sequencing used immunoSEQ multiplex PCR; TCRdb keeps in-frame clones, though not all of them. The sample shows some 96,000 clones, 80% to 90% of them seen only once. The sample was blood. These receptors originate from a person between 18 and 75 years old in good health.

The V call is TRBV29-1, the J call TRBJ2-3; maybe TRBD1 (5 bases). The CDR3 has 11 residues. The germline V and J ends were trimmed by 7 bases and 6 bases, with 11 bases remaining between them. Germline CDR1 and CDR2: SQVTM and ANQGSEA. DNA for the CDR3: TGCAGCGAGGGGCAAGCGGATACGCAGTATTTT. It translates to CSEGQADTQYF.

The CDR3 region is CASSENLATNEKLFF. For the CDR3, the DNA is TGTGCCAGCAGTGAAAATCTAGCAACTAATGAAAAACTGTTTTTT. V is TRBV2 and J is TRBJ1-4; no firm D call. Trimming took off 2 bases at V and 0 bases at J, with 7 bases between the two ends. Germline CDR1 is SNHLY and CDR2 is FYNNEI. This CDR3 comprises 15 residues.

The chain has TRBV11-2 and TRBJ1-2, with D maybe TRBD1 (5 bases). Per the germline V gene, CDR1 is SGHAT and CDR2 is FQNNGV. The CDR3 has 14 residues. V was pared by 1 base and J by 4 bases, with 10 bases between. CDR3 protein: CASSLVQGSYGYTF. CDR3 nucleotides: TGTGCCAGCAGCTTAGTCCAGGGTTCCTATGGCTACACCTTC.

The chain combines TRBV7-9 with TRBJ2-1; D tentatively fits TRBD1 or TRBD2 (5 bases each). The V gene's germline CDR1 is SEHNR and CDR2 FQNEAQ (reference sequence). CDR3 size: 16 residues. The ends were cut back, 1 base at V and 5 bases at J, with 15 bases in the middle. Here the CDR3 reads CASSLGARREHNEQFF. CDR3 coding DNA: TGTGCCAGCAGCTTAGGGGCCCGCAGGGAGCACAATGAGCAGTTCTTC.

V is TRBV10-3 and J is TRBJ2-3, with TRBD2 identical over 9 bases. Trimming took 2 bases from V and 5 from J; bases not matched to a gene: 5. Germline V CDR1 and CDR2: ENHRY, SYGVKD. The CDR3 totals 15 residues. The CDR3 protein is CAISEGTSLKDTQYF. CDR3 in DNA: TGTGCCATCAGTGAGGGGACTAGCTTGAAAGATACGCAGTATTTT.

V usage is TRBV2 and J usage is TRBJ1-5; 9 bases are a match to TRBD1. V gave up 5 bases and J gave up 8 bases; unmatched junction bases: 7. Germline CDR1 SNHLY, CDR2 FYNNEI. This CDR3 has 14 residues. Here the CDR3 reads CASSYGQGREPQHF. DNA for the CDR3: TGTGCCAGCAGTTATGGACAGGGGCGAGAGCCCCAGCATTTT.

The CDR3 DNA sequence: TGCGCCAGCAGCCCCGGACAGGGTGGGGGCAATGAGCAGTTCTTC. It translates to CASSPGQGGGNEQFF. The J gene is TRBJ2-1, the V gene TRBV5-1, with 8 nucleotides matching TRBD1. Germline-derived CDR1 and CDR2 are SGHRS and YFSETQ. After removal of 4 bases from V and 6 bases from J, the junction contained 9 bases not matched to a gene. This CDR3 contains 15 residues.

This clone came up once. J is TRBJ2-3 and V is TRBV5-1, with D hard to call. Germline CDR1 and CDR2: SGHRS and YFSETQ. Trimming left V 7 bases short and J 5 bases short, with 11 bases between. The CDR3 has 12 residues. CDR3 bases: TGCGCCAGCGCCGGGTTTGAAGATACGCAGTATTTT. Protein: CASAGFEDTQYF.

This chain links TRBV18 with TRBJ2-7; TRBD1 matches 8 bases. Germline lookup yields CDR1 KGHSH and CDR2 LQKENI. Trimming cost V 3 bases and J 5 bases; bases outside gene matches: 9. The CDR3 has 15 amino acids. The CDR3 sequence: CASSPTGTGSHEQYF. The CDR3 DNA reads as TGTGCCAGCTCACCGACCGGGACAGGTTCCCACGAGCAGTACTTC.

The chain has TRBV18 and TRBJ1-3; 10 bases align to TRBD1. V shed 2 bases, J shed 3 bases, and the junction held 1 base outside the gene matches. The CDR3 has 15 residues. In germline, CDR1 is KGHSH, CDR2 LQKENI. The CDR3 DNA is TGTGCCAGCTCACCAGGGACAGGGGATGGAAACACCATATATTTT. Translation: CASSPGTGDGNTIYF. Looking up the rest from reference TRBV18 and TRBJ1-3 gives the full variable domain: NAGVMQNPRHLVRRRGQEARLRCSPMKGHSHVYWYRQLPEEGLKFMVYLQKENIIDESGMPKERFSAEFPKEGPSILRIQQVVRGDSAAYFCASSPGTGDGNTIYFGEGSWLTVV.

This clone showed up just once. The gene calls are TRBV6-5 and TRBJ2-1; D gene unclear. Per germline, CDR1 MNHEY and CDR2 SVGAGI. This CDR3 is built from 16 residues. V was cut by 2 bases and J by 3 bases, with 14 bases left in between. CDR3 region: CASSYSGGVVYNEQFF. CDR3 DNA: TGTGCCAGCAGTTACAGTGGCGGCGTCGTCTACAATGAGCAGTTCTTC.

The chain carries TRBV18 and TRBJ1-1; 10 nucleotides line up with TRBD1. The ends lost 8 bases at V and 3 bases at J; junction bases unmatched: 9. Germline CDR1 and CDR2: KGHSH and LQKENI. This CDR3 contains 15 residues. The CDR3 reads CASTTTGGSYTEAFF. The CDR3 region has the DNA TGTGCCAGCACGACGACAGGGGGCTCGTACACTGAAGCTTTCTTT. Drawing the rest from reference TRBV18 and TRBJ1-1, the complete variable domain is NAGVMQNPRHLVRRRGQEARLRCSPMKGHSHVYWYRQLPEEGLKFMVYLQKENIIDESGMPKERFSAEFPKEGPSILRIQQVVRGDSAAYFCASTTTGGSYTEAFFGQGTRLTVV.

For the CDR3, the DNA is TGTGCCAGTAGTATAGAAGGGGCAGATACGCAGTATTTT. Residues: CASSIEGADTQYF. The V call is TRBV19, the J call TRBJ2-3; TRBD1 is a possible D gene (5 bases). The CDR3 totals 13 residues. Germline V lookup: CDR1 LNHDA, CDR2 SQIVND (reference sequence). Trimming pared 0 bases from V and 4 bases from J, leaving 5 bases between.

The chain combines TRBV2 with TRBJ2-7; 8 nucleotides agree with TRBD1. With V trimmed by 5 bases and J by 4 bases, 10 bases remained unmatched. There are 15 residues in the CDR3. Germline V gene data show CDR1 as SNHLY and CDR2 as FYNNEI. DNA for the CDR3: TGTGCCAGCAGTAGGGGGCAGGGGGCTTCTTACGAGCAGTACTTC. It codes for CASSRGQGASYEQYF.

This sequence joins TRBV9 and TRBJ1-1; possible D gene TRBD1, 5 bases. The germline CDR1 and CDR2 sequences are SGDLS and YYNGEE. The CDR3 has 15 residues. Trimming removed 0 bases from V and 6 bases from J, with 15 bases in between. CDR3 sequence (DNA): TGTGCCAGCAGCGTAGGAGGGGCGCGGTTCTCTGAAGCTTTCTTT. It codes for CASSVGGARFSEAFF.

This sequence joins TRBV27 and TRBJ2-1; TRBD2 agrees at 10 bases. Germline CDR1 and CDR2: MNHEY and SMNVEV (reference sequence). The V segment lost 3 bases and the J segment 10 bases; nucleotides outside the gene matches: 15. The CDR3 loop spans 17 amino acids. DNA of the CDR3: TGTGCCAGCAGTTTTCTCTCGATAGCGGGAGGCCGTCAAGAGCAGTTCTTC. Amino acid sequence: CASSFLSIAGGRQEQFF.

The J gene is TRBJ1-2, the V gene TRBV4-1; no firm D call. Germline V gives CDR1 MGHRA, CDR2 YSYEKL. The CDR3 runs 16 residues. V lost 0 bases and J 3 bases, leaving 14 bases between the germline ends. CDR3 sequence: CASSQDIWFRDYGYTF. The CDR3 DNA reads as TGCGCCAGCAGCCAAGATATATGGTTTAGGGACTATGGCTACACCTTC.

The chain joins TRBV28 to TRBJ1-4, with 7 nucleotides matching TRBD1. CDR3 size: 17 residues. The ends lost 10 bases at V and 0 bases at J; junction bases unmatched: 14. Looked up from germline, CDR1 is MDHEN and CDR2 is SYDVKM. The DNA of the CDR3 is TGTGCCACCTACGGAAACAGGGGATCCGCAACTAATGAAAAACTGTTTTTT. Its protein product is CATYGNRGSATNEKLFF.